The T cell receptor beta chain under discussion was sequenced for a study of T cells in localized non-small cell lung cancer. The CDR3 is 11 residues long. V shed 6 bases and J shed 5 bases, with 8 bases lying between them. Looked up from germline, CDR1 is MNHEY and CDR2 is SVGAGI. Profiled with immunoSEQ multiplex PCR; TCRdb holds only in-frame clones, not every one. Counted here are around 100,000 clones, around 90% occurring once; the ten biggest clones make up roughly 15%. The study, taken as a whole, reports: Of the top 100 tumor clones, median roughly 60 were in adjacent lung, approximately 28 among its top 100.

A word on this clone: Its antigen is still unknown.

The rearrangement links TRBV6-5 to TRBJ2-7, with D hard to call. The material sequenced was peripheral blood, taken before any cancer treatment. This clonotype originated in a man between 40 and 69 years old with stage I squamous cell lung carcinoma. CDR3 nucleotides: TGTGCCAGCAGGCTACTGGACGAGCAGTACTTC. Translation gives CASRLLDEQYF.